Presented here are 18 T cell receptor beta chains from one specimen sequenced in a study of blood T cell repertoires in COVID-19. Clones were sequenced by immunoSEQ multiplex PCR, and TCRdb holds only the in-frame ones, with some missing. The table has 100,000 or so clones, 85% seen once. Sequencing used peripheral blood. These receptor sequences come from a middle-aged man with active or convalescent COVID-19.

Of note for this clone: One junction end disagrees with the germline gene, perhaps due to a read error. J is TRBJ1-2 and V is TRBV24-1; 7 nucleotides line up with TRBD1. CDR1 and CDR2 from the germline V gene are KGHDR and SFDVKD. The CDR3 spans 17 residues. CDR3 sequence reads: CATNDSRSQGVGYGYTF. As DNA, the CDR3 is TGTGCCACCAATGATTCGAGGTCCCAGGGGGTCGGCTATGGCTACACCTTC.

Only one count was recorded for this clone. The chain combines TRBV11-2 with TRBJ2-5; D is possibly TRBD2 (7 bases). The V end was cut by 1 base, the J end by 5 bases, with 14 bases between. This CDR3 is built from 15 residues. Germline-derived CDR1 and CDR2 are SGHAT and FQNNGV. The DNA for the CDR3 is TGTGCCAGCAGCTTAGTAACGGGGGGCGTGGAGACCCAGTACTTC. The encoded protein is CASSLVTGGVETQYF. The variable domain in full, completed from reference TRBV11-2 and TRBJ2-5, reads EAGVAQSPRYKIIEKRQSVAFWCNPISGHATLYWYQQILGQGPKLLIQFQNNGVVDDSQLPKDRFSAERLKGVDSTLKIQPAKLEDSAVYLCASSLVTGGVETQYFGPGTRLLVL.

The gene calls are TRBV2 and TRBJ1-5, with D maybe TRBD1 (6 bases). Trimming took 9 bases from V and 6 from J, leaving 15 bases between them. The CDR3 is made up of 13 amino acids. Germline loops: CDR1 SNHLY, CDR2 FYNNEI. The CDR3 region has the DNA TGTGCCAGTAACTTAGGACAGCTTCAGCCCCAGCATTTT. It yields the protein CASNLGQLQPQHF.

The CDR3, as DNA: TGTGCCAGTAGTATCCGGGGGTTGGGGAGCGCTGGGCGCTACACCTTC. This codes for CASSIRGLGSAGRYTF. J is TRBJ1-2 and V is TRBV19; maybe TRBD1 (5 bases). Deletions cut 3 bases from V and 9 bases from J, with 23 bases between. Germline CDR1 reads LNHDA; CDR2 reads SQIVND (reference sequence). CDR3 length: 16 amino acids. Combining the CDR3 with reference TRBV19 and TRBJ1-2 gives the whole variable domain DGGITQSPKYLFRKEGQNVTLSCEQNLNHDAMYWYRQDPGQGLRLIYYSQIVNDFQKGDIAEGYSVSREKKESFPLTVTSAQKNPTAFYLCASSIRGLGSAGRYTFGSGTRLTVV.

The J gene is TRBJ1-2, the V gene TRBV7-8; unclear D gene. Germline V CDR1 and CDR2: SGHVS, FQNEAQ. The CDR3 loop spans 11 amino acids. V shed 6 bases and J shed 8 bases, with 10 bases lying between them. The CDR3 protein is CASRLDRGYTF. The CDR3 DNA reads as TGTGCCAGCAGGCTAGATCGCGGCTACACCTTC.

The chain employs TRBV27 and TRBJ2-7, with TRBD1 identical over 10 bases. The CDR3 has 15 residues. V was clipped by 3 bases and J by 5 bases; unmatched bases: 7. The germline V gene encodes CDR1 MNHEY and CDR2 SMNVEV (reference sequence). CDR3: CASSFSRDRGNEQYF. The CDR3 nucleotides read TGTGCCAGCAGTTTTTCCCGGGACAGGGGAAACGAGCAGTACTTC.

This rearrangement joins TRBV6-5 to TRBJ2-7; D is perhaps TRBD1 (6 bases). V gave up 2 bases and J gave up 2 bases, with 7 bases separating them. Germline V CDR1 and CDR2: MNHEY, SVGAGI. The CDR3 length is 13 residues. CDR3 nucleotides: TGTGCCAGCAGTTACGGACAGCCCTACGAGCAGTACTTC. Translating gives CASSYGQPYEQYF.

V is TRBV6-5 and J is TRBJ2-7, with 12 positions matching TRBD2. The CDR3 covers 15 residues. The junction had 6 bases not matched to a gene; V was cut back by 6 bases and J by 3 bases. Looked up from germline, CDR1 is MNHEY and CDR2 is SVGAGI. CDR3 protein: CASSRGTSGFYEQYF. In DNA form, the CDR3 reads TGTGCCAGCAGCCGCGGGACTAGCGGGTTCTACGAGCAGTACTTC.

The chain joins TRBV20-1 to TRBJ1-1, with no clear D. With 3 bases removed from V and 13 bases from J, the gap between germline ends came to 15 bases. The CDR3 runs to 11 residues. Germline-derived CDR1 and CDR2 are DFQATT and SNEGSKA (reference sequence). CDR3 amino acids: CSARSQQFGFF. CDR3 DNA: TGCAGTGCTAGGTCTCAACAGTTTGGTTTCTTT.

The chain links TRBV19 to TRBJ1-6, with TRBD1 matching over 7 bases. The CDR3 totals 12 residues. Unmatched junction bases numbered 1, after V lost 5 bases and J lost 9 bases. Germline V gene sequence: CDR1 LNHDA, CDR2 SQIVND (reference sequence). CDR3 sequence: CASSHRGSPLHF. In DNA, the CDR3 is TGTGCCAGTAGTCACAGGGGTTCACCCCTCCACTTT.

V usage is TRBV10-2 and J usage is TRBJ1-1; D not resolved. Germline values: CDR1 WSHSY, CDR2 SAAADI. The CDR3 sequence is 15 residues long. The ends were cut back, 1 base at V and 6 bases at J, with 15 bases in the middle. The CDR3 region has the DNA TGCGCCAGCAGTGAGTACGGACGGCGAGCGGCTGAAGCTTTCTTT. Protein: CASSEYGRRAAEAFF.

The V and J genes are TRBV19 and TRBJ1-3; D ambiguous. V shed 5 bases and J shed 0 bases, with 8 bases lying between them. The CDR3 covers 14 residues. Germline-derived CDR1 and CDR2 are LNHDA and SQIVND (reference sequence). The CDR3 loop is CASSHQDSGNTIYF. In nucleotides, the CDR3 is TGTGCCAGTAGTCATCAGGACTCTGGAAACACCATATATTTT.

This sequence joins TRBV15 and TRBJ2-5, with TRBD1 matching over 7 bases. The V and J ends lost 0 bases and 5 bases, in that order; junction bases with no gene match: 3. Germline loops: CDR1 LNHNV, CDR2 YYDKDF (reference sequence). There are 14 residues in the CDR3. For the CDR3, the DNA is TGTGCCACCAGCAGAGACGACAGGGTCGAGACCCAGTACTTC. Its translation is CATSRDDRVETQYF.

In the case of this clone: The same CDR3 arises from other DNA sequences in this sample as well. The chain employs TRBV20-1 and TRBJ2-7, with D maybe TRBD2 (5 bases). The germline V and J ends were trimmed by 3 bases and 5 bases, with 8 bases remaining between them. This CDR3 has 11 residues. Per germline, CDR1 DFQATT and CDR2 SNEGSKA (reference sequence). CDR3 nucleotide sequence: TGCAGTGCTAGGAGCGGCCACGAGCAGTACTTC. Amino acid sequence: CSARSGHEQYF.

V usage is TRBV3-1 (or the pseudogene TRBV3-2) and J usage is TRBJ2-2, with a possible D match to TRBD2 (5 bases). The CDR3 length is 14 residues. Germline lookup yields CDR1 LGHDT and CDR2 YNNKEL (reference sequence). Trimming shortened V by 8 bases and J by 4 bases, and 14 bases separated the two germline ends. This CDR3 is CASQSGSGTGELFF. In DNA form, the CDR3 reads TGTGCCAGCCAGAGCGGCTCTGGCACCGGGGAGCTGTTTTTT.

This chain uses TRBV30 with TRBJ1-2; TRBD1 might be the D (5 bases). The ends were cut back, 0 bases at V and 7 bases at J, with 12 bases in the middle. There are 13 residues in the CDR3. CDR1 and CDR2 from the germline V gene are GTSNPN and SVGIG (reference sequence). CDR3 nucleotides: TGTGCCTGGAGTGTACAAGGGGAGGCTGGCTACACCTTC. Translating it yields CAWSVQGEAGYTF.

The chain links TRBV7-9 to TRBJ2-1; 12 bases map to TRBD1. V was pared by 3 bases and J by 8 bases, with 5 bases of the junction left unmatched. The germline V gene encodes CDR1 SEHNR and CDR2 FQNEAQ (reference sequence). The CDR3 has 15 amino acids. CDR3 sequence: CASSFRDRGRDEQFF. DNA for the CDR3: TGTGCCAGCAGCTTCCGGGACAGGGGGCGGGATGAGCAGTTCTTC.

The rearrangement joins TRBV5-5 to TRBJ2-3, with a tentative D call TRBD1 (5 bases). Trimming removed 6 bases at V and 4 bases at J, with 9 bases between. There are 12 residues in the CDR3. Germline loops: CDR1 SGHKS, CDR2 YYEKEE (reference sequence). The chain's CDR3 is CASTGYADTQYF. CDR3 nucleotides: TGTGCCAGCACAGGGTATGCAGATACGCAGTATTTT.